This T cell receptor (beta chain) was profiled in a study of cytomegalovirus exposure and HLA in healthy donors. Study information: The study placed about 86% of its approximately 380 genotyped donors in the Caucasian-associated ancestry cluster. Findings of the study overall: While the bulk of TCR sequences proved rare, some public TCRs turned up in many donors. According to a later analysis, most TCR beta chains associated with CMV appeared HLA-restricted.

In the case of this clone: Antigen specificity is unknown.

V shed 4 bases and J shed 4 bases, with 16 bases lying between them. CDR1 KGHSH and CDR2 LQKENI come from the germline V gene. This CDR3 is 15 amino acids long. Both 60 Vbeta primers and 13 Jbeta primers went into the PCR. Method: immunoSEQ multiplex PCR; TCRdb's copy keeps in-frame clones and lacks some. The sample consists of about 140,000 clones, 65% to 80% of them appearing once. This sequence was found in a man in his forties in good health and CMV-seronegative. Sequencing used PBMCs. The rearrangement links TRBV18 to TRBJ2-5; tentatively, D is TRBD2 (6 bases). As DNA, the CDR3 is TGTGCCAGCTCACTAAACGGGGGAAGCGGAGAGACCCAGTACTTC. Its protein is CASSLNGGSGETQYF.